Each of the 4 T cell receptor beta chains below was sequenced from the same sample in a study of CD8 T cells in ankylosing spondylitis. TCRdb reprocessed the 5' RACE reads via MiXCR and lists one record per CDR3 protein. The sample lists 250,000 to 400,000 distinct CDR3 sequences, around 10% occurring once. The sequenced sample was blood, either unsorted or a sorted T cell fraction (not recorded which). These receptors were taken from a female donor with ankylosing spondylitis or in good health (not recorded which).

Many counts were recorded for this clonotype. CDR3 sequence reads: CATSAGGQGVFQPQHF. In DNA form, the CDR3 reads TGTGCCACCAGTGCCGGGGGACAGGGGGTTTTTCAGCCCCAGCATTTT. The chain carries TRBV24-1 and TRBJ1-5; TRBD1 agrees at 11 bases. Germline V CDR1 and CDR2: KGHDR, SFDVKD. J gave up 6 bases and V 5 bases, and 8 bases lay outside the gene matches. The CDR3 totals 16 residues.

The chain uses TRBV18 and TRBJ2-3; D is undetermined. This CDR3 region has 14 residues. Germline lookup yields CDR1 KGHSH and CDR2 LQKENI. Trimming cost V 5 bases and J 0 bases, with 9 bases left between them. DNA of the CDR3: TGTGCCAGCTCAGTTGGACGGAGCACAGATACGCAGTATTTT. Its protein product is CASSVGRSTDTQYF.

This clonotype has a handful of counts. The CDR3 sequence: CASSDRAGGTDTQYF. In nucleotides, the CDR3 is TGCGCCAGCAGCGATCGAGCGGGGGGGACAGATACGCAGTATTTT. V gene TRBV5-1 combines with J gene TRBJ2-3; the match to TRBD2 covers 10 bases. The junction had 5 bases not matched to a gene; V was cut back by 4 bases and J by 3 bases. The CDR3 totals 15 residues. Germline values: CDR1 SGHRS, CDR2 YFSETQ.

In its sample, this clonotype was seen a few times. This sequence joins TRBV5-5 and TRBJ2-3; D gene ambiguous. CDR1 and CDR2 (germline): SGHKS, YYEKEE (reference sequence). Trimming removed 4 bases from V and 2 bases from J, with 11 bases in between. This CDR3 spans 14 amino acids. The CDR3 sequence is CASSQDQFTDTQYF. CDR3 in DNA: TGTGCCAGCAGCCAGGACCAGTTCACAGATACGCAGTATTTT.